This T cell receptor beta chain was observed in a study of blood T cells in healthy people across ages. There are 14 residues in the CDR3. Germline-derived CDR1 and CDR2 are DFQATT and SNEGSKA (reference sequence). V shed 5 bases, J shed 4 bases, and the junction held 8 bases outside the gene matches. With a J-beta primer mix and a sample-barcoded 5' primer, a second PCR ran about 7 to 12 cycles. TCRdb re-called the 5' RACE reads through MiXCR, storing one row per CDR3 protein. The table includes 500,000 to 550,000 distinct CDR3 sequences, around 24% detected once. This clonotype was counted a few times. The antigen remains unidentified. Study-wide results and caveats: Comparison with aged donors showed that long-lived donors had more naive CD4+ cells and higher diversity. Conclusively comparing naive with antigen-experienced cells was impossible with unsorted PBMCs.

These records were also assigned to another study, of T cells of mothers and their children. That paper adds: Related pairs of mothers and children showed slightly higher, non-significant overlap versus unrelated pairs. The search for persistent microchimeric T cell clones detected none.

The sequence derives from a boy between 5 and 17 years old in good health. The chain carries TRBV20-1 and TRBJ2-1; 7 bases line up with TRBD1. The sequencing input was blood. This CDR3 reads CSAARGPLYNEQFF. The CDR3 DNA reads TGCAGTGCTGCTAGGGGGCCTCTTTACAATGAGCAGTTCTTC.